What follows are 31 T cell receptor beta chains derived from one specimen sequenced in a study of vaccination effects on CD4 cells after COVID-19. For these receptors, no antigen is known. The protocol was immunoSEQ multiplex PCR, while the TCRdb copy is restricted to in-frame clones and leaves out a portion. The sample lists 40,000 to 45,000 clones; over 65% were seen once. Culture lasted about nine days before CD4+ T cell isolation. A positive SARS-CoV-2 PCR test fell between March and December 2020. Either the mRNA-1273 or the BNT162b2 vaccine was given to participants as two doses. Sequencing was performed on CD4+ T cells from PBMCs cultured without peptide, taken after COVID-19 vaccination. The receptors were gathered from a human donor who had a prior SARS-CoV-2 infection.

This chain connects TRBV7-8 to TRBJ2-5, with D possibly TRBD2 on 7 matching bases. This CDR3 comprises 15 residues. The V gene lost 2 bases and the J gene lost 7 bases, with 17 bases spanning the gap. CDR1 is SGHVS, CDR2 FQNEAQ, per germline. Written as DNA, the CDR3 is TGTGCCAGCAGCTTAATAGGGGGGGGCGCAGGGACCCAGTACTTC. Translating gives CASSLIGGGAGTQYF.

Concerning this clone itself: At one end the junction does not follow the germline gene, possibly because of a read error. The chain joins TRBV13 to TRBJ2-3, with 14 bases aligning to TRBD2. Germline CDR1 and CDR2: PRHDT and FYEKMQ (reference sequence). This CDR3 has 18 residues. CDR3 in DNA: TGTGCCAGCAGCCTAGGGACTAGCGGGGGAAGGGGTGGAGATACGCAGTATTTT. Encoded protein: CASSLGTSGGRGGDTQYF.

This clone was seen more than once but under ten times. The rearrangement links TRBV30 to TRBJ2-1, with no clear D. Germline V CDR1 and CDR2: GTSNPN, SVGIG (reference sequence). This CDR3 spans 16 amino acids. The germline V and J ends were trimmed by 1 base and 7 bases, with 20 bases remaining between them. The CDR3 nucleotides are TGTGCCTGGAGTGATCCCCTCATTGCGGATTATAATGAGCAGTTCTTC. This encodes CAWSDPLIADYNEQFF.

The CDR3, as DNA: TGTGCCAGCTCACCACCGTCCAGGGAGATCTATGGCTACACCTTC. Translating it yields CASSPPSREIYGYTF. This chain connects TRBV18 to TRBJ1-2; a weak D match, TRBD1 (5 bases). Trimming shortened V by 0 bases and J by 4 bases, and 12 bases separated the two germline ends. Germline assignment: CDR1 KGHSH and CDR2 LQKENI. The CDR3 length is 15 residues.

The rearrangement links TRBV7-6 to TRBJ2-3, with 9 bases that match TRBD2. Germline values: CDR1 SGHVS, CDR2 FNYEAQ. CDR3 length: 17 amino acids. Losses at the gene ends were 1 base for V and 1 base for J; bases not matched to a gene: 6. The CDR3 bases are TGTGCCAGCAGCTTAGTTCAGCGGGAGGAGGGCACAGATACGCAGTATTTT. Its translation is CASSLVQREEGTDTQYF.

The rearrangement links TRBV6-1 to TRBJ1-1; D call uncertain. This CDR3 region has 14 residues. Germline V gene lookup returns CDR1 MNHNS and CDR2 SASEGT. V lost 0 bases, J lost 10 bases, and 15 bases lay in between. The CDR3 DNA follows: TGTGCCAGCAGTGAAGCAGGGATACTACGGGGAGCTTTCTTT. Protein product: CASSEAGILRGAFF.

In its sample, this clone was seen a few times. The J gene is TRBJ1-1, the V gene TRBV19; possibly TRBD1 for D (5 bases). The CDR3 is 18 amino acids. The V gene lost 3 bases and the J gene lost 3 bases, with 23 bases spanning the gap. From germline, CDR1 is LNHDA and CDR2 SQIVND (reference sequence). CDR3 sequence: CASSISFLGTTGDTEAFF. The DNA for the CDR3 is TGTGCCAGTAGTATTTCCTTCCTGGGGACCACTGGGGACACTGAAGCTTTCTTT.

The CDR3 DNA is TGTGCCAGCACCGAACCCGACAGTGTCAATCAGCCCCAGCATTTT. Translation gives CASTEPDSVNQPQHF. The genes are TRBV6-6 and TRBJ1-5; possibly TRBD1 for D (5 bases). The V gene lost 7 bases and the J gene lost 3 bases, with 16 bases spanning the gap. Germline-derived CDR1 and CDR2 are MNHNY and SVGAGI (reference sequence). The CDR3 has 15 residues.

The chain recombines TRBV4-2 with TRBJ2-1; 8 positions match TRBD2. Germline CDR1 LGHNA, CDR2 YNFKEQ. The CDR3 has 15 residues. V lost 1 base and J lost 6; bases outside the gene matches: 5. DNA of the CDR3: TGTGCCAGCAGCCAAGGCAACGGGGGGGCCAATGAGCAGTTCTTC. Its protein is CASSQGNGGANEQFF.

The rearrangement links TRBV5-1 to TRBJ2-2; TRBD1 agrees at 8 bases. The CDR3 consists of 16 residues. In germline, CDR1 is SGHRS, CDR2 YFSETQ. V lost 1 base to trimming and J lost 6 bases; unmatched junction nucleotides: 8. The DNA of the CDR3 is TGCGCCAGCAGCTTGCTGACAGGGGCCTCTCCCGGGGAGCTGTTTTTT. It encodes CASSLLTGASPGELFF.

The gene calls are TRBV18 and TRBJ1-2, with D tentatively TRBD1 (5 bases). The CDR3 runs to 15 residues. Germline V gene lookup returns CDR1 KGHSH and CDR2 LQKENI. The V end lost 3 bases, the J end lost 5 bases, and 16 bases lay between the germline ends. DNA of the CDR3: TGTGCCAGCTCACCGCGGTCGGGGCGCGCGTATGGCTACACCTTC. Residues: CASSPRSGRAYGYTF.

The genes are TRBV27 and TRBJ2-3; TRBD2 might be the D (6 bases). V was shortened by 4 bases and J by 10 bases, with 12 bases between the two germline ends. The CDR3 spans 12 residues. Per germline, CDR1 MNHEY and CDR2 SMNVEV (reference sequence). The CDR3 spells CASSSRSGAQYF. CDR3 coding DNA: TGTGCCAGCAGTTCCCGCTCGGGAGCGCAGTATTTT.

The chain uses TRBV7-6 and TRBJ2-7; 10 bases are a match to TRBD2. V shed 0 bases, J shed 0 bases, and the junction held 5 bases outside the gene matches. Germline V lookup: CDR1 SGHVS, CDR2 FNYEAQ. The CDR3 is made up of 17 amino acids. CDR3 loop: CASSLARTSGDSYEQYF. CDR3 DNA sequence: TGTGCCAGCAGCTTAGCCCGTACTAGCGGGGACTCCTACGAGCAGTACTTC. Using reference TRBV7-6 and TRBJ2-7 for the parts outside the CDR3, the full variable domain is GAGVSQSPRYKVTKRGQDVALRCDPISGHVSLYWYRQALGQGPEFLTYFNYEAQQDKSGLPNDRFSAERPEGSISTLTIQRTEQRDSAMYRCASSLARTSGDSYEQYFGPGTRLTVT.

The CDR3 region is CASSLLLAGGEYNEQFF. In nucleotides, the CDR3 is TGTGCCAGCAGTTTACTTCTAGCGGGAGGAGAGTACAATGAGCAGTTCTTC. This chain links TRBV27 with TRBJ2-1, with 11 bases identical to TRBD2. Germline lookup yields CDR1 MNHEY and CDR2 SMNVEV (reference sequence). The length of the CDR3 is 17 residues. J lost 4 bases, V lost 2 bases, and 7 bases had no gene match.

The CDR3 DNA reads as TGTGCCAGCAGCTCCCCGCAAGGGGACACCGGGGAGCTGTTTTTT. Residues: CASSSPQGDTGELFF. The chain carries TRBV11-2 and TRBJ2-2; possibly TRBD1 for D (5 bases). The V end lost 4 bases, the J end lost 3 bases, and 12 bases lay between the germline ends. Looked up from germline, CDR1 is SGHAT and CDR2 is FQNNGV. The CDR3 has 15 residues.

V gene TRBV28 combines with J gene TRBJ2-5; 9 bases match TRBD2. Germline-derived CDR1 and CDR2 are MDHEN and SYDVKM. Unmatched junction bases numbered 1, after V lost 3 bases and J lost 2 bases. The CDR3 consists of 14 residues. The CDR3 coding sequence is TGTGCCAGCAGTTTGACTAGCGGACAAGAGACCCAGTACTTC. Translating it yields CASSLTSGQETQYF.

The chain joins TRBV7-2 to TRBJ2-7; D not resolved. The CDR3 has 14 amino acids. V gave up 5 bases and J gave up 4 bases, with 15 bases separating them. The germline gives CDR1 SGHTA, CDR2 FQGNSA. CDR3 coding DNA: TGTGCCAGCAGCCCGTCGCGAAGTTTATACGAGCAGTACTTC. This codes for CASSPSRSLYEQYF. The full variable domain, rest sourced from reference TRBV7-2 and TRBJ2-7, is GAGVSQSPSNKVTEKGKDVELRCDPISGHTALYWYRQSLGQGLEFLIYFQGNSAPDKSGLPSDRFSAERTGGSVSTLTIQRTQQEDSAVYLCASSPSRSLYEQYFGPGTRLTVT.

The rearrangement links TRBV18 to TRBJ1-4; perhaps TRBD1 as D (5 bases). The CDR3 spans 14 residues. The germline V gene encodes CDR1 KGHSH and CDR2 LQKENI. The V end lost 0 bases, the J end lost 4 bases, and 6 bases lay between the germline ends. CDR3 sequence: CASSPPTVNEKLFF. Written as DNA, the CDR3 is TGTGCCAGCTCACCACCGACAGTTAATGAAAAACTGTTTTTT.

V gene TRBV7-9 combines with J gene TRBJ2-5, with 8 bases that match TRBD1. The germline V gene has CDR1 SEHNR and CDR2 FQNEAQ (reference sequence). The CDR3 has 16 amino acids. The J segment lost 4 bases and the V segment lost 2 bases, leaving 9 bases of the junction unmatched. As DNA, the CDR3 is TGTGCCAGCAGCTTATTACAGGGGGTGGTGGTAGAGACCCAGTACTTC. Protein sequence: CASSLLQGVVVETQYF. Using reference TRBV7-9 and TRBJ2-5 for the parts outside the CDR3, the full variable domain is DTGVSQNPRHKITKRGQNVTFRCDPISEHNRLYWYRQTLGQGPEFLTYFQNEAQLEKSRLLSDRFSAERPKGSFSTLEIQRTEQGDSAMYLCASSLLQGVVVETQYFGPGTRLLVL.

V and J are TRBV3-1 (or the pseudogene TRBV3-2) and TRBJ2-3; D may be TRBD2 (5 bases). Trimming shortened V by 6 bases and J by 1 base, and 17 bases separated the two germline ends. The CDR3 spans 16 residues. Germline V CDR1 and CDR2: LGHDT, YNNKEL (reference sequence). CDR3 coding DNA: TGTGCCAGCAGTCTAGGACTGGGCAAAGGCACAGATACGCAGTATTTT. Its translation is CASSLGLGKGTDTQYF.

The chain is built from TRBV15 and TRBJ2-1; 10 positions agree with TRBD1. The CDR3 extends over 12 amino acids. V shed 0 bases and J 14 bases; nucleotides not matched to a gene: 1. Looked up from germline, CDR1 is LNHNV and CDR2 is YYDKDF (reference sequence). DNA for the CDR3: TGTGCCACCAGCAGAGAGACAGGGGGCGAGTTCTTC. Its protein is CATSRETGGEFF.

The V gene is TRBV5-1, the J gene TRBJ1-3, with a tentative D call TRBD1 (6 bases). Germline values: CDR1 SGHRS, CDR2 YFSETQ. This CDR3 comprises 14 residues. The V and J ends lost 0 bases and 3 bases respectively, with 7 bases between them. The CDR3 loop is CASSLETGGNTIYF. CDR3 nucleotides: TGCGCCAGCAGCTTGGAGACAGGTGGAAACACCATATATTTT.

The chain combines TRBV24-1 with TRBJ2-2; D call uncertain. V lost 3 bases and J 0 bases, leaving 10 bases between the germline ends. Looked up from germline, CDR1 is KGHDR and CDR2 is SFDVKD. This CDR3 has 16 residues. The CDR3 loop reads CATSDRPWPNTGELFF. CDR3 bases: TGTGCCACCAGTGATCGTCCCTGGCCGAACACCGGGGAGCTGTTTTTT.

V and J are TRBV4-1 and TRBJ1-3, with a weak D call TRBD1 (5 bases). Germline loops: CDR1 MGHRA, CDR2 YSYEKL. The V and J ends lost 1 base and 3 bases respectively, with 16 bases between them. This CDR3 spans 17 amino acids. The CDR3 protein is CASSQALGGSRGNTIYF. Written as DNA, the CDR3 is TGCGCCAGCAGCCAAGCTTTGGGGGGAAGTCGTGGAAACACCATATATTTT.

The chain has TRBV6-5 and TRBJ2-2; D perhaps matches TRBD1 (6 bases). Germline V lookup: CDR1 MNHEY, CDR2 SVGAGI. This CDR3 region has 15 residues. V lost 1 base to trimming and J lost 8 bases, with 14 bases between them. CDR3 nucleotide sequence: TGTGCCAGCAGTTACTGGGACACCTACGTGGGGGAGCTGTTTTTT. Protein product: CASSYWDTYVGELFF.

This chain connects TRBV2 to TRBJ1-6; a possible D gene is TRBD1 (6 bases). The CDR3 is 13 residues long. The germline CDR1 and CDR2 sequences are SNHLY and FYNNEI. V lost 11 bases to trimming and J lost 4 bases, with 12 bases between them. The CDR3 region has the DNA TGTGCCGCTCAGGGGACGTATAATTCACCCCTCCACTTT. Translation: CAAQGTYNSPLHF.

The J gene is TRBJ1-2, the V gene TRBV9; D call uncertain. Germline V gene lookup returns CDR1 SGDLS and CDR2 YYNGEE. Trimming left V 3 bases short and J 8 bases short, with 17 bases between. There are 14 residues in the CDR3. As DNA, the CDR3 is TGTGCCAGCAGCGGATATAGAGTGGTCGGGGGCTACACCTTC. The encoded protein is CASSGYRVVGGYTF.

The DNA for the CDR3 is TGTGCCACCAGCTTCTCCCTGACAGTGAACACTGAAGCTTTCTTT. The encoded protein is CATSFSLTVNTEAFF. V usage is TRBV15 and J usage is TRBJ1-1; D may be TRBD1 (5 bases). Trimming took 5 bases from V and 0 from J, leaving 13 bases between them. Germline-derived CDR1 and CDR2 are LNHNV and YYDKDF (reference sequence). The CDR3 length is 15 residues.

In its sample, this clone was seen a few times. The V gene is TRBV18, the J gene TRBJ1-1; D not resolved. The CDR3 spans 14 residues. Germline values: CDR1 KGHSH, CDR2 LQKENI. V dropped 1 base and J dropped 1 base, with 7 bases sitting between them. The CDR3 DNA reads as TGTGCCAGCTCACCACGACGCGGGAACACTGAAGCTTTCTTT. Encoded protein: CASSPRRGNTEAFF.

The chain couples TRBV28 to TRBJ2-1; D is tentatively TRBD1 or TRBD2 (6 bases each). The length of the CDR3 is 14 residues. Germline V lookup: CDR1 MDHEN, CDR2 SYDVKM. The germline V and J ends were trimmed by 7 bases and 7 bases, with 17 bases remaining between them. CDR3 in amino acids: CASTEGGRHNEQFF. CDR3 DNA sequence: TGTGCCAGCACGGAGGGGGGCCGGCATAATGAGCAGTTCTTC.

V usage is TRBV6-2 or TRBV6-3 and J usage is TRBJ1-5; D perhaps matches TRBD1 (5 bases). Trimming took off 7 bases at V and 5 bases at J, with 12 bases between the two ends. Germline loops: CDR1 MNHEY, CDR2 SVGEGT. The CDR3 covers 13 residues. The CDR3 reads CASTPWGDQPQHF. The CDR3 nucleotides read TGTGCCAGCACCCCCTGGGGGGATCAGCCCCAGCATTTT.